This T cell receptor beta chain was retrieved from a study of CD8+ T cells in alopecia areata. Study-level background: The drug, oral tofacitinib, was given to treated patients at 5 to 10 mg twice daily. Findings and caveats of the study: Tofacitinib yielded significantly lower scalp clonality and fewer expanded CD8+ clones among the top 100.

cDNA prepared by RNA extraction and subsequent reverse transcription served as the template for sequencing. Data came from immunoSEQ multiplex PCR; TCRdb stores just in-frame clones and leaves some out. The sample lists approximately 42,000 clones, 65% seen once, with about 21% in the top ten. V lost 6 bases to trimming and J lost 9 bases, with 11 bases between them. CDR3 length: 11 residues. The V gene's germline CDR1 is SQVTM and CDR2 ANQGSEA. Documented treatment: oral pan-JAK inhibitor, 5-10 mg twice daily. Sorting from PBMCs produced CD4+ and CD8+ T cells. For this clone: The antigen is unknown.

This chain uses TRBV29-1 with TRBJ2-2; TRBD1 is a possible D gene (6 bases). The sequence derives from a human donor with alopecia areata. Sequenced here: CD8+ T cells sorted from blood, sampled at week 4, from a patient treated with tofacitinib. In DNA, the CDR3 is TGCAGCGTGTTACAGGGTCGGGAGCTGTTTTTT. Protein: CSVLQGRELFF.